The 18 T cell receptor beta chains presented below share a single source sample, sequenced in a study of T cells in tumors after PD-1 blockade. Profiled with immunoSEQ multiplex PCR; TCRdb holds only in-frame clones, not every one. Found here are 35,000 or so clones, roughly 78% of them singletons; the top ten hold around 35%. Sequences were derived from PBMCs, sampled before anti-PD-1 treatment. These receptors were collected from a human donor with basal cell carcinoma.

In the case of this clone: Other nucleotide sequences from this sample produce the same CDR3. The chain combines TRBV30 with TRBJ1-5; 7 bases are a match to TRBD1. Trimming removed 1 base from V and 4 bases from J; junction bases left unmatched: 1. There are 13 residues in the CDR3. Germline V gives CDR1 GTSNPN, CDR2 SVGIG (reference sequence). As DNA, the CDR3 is TGTGCCTGGAGTGAGACAGGGAATCAGCCCCAGCATTTT. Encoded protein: CAWSETGNQPQHF.

The CDR3 DNA reads as TGTGCCAGCAGCGTGGGACAGGCCTTGAATCAGCCCCAGCATTTT. It is translated as CASSVGQALNQPQHF. This chain uses TRBV2 with TRBJ1-5; 8 bases are shared with TRBD1. V lost 6 bases to trimming and J lost 4 bases; unmatched junction nucleotides: 8. This CDR3 comprises 15 residues. The germline V gene encodes CDR1 SNHLY and CDR2 FYNNEI.

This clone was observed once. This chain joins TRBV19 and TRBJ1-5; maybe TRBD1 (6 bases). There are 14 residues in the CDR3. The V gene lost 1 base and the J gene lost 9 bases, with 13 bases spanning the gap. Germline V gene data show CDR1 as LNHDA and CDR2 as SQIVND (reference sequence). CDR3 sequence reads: CASSIVAGERPQHF. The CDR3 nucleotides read TGTGCCAGTAGTATAGTTGCAGGGGAAAGGCCCCAGCATTTT.

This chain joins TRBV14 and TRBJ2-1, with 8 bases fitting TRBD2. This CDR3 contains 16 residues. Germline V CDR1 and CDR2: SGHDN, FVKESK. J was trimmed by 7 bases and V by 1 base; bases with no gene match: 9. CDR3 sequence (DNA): TGTGCCAGCAGCCAAGCGGGGCCGGGGGGGGTGAATGAGCAGTTCTTC. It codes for CASSQAGPGGVNEQFF. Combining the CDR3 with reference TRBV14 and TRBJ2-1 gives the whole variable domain EAGVTQFPSHSVIEKGQTVTLRCDPISGHDNLYWYRRVMGKEIKFLLHFVKESKQDESGMPNNRFLAERTGGTYSTLKVQPAELEDSGVYFCASSQAGPGGVNEQFFGPGTRLTVL.

CDR3 protein: CASSLGLGGFAEAFF. The CDR3 DNA sequence: TGTGCCAGCAGCTTAGGTCTCGGGGGGTTCGCTGAAGCTTTCTTT. The rearrangement uses TRBV7-2 and TRBJ1-1; a possible D gene is TRBD1 (5 bases). The CDR3 consists of 15 residues. The germline gives CDR1 SGHTA, CDR2 FQGNSA. Trimming stripped 1 base from V and 6 bases from J, with 15 bases between.

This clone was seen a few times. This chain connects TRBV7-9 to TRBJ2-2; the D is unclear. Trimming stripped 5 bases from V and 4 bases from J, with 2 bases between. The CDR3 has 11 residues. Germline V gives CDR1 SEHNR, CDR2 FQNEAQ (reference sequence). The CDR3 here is CASSLTGELFF. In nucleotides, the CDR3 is TGTGCCAGCAGCCTCACCGGGGAGCTGTTTTTT. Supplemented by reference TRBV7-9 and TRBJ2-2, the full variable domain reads DTGVSQNPRHKITKRGQNVTFRCDPISEHNRLYWYRQTLGQGPEFLTYFQNEAQLEKSRLLSDRFSAERPKGSFSTLEIQRTEQGDSAMYLCASSLTGELFFGEGSRLTVL.

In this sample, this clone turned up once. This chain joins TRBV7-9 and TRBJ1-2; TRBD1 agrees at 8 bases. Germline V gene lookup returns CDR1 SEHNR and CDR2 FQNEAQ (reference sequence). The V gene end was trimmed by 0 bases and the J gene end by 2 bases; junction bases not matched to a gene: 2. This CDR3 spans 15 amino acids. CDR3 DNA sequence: TGTGCCAGCAGCTTAGCCAGACAGGGGAACTATGGCTACACCTTC. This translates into CASSLARQGNYGYTF.

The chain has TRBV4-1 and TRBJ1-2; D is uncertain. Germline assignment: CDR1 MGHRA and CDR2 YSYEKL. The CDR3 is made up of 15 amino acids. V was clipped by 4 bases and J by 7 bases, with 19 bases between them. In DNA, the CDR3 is TGCGCCAGCAGCCCAAGAGTGCGGAACGAGGGTGGCTACACCTTC. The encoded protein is CASSPRVRNEGGYTF.

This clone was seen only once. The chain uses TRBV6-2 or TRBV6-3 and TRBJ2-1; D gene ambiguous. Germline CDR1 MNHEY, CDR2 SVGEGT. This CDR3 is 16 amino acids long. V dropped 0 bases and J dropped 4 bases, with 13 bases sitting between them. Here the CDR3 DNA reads TGTGCCAGCAGTTACTCGTGGCCCGAAGAGTACAATGAGCAGTTCTTC. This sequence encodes CASSYSWPEEYNEQFF.

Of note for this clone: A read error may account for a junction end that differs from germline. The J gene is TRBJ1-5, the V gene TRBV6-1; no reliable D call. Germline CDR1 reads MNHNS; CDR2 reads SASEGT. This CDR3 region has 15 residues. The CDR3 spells CAGSEEGLSNQPQHF. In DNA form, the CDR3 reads TGTGCCGGCAGTGAAGAGGGTCTTAGCAATCAGCCCCAGCATTTT.

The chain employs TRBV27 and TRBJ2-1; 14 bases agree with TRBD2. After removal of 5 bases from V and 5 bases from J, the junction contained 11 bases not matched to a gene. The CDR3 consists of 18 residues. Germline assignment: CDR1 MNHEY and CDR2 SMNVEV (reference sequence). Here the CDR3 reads CASSPKTTSGRADNEQFF. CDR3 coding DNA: TGTGCCAGCAGTCCGAAGACGACTAGCGGGAGGGCGGACAATGAGCAGTTCTTC.

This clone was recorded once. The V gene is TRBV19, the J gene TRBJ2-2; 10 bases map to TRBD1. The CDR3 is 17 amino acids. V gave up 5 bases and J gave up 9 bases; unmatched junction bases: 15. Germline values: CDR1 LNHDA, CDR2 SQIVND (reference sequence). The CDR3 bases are TGTGCCAGTAGTCCTAGGACAGGGGGACGCCAGAGTAGGGAGCTGTTTTTT. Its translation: CASSPRTGGRQSRELFF. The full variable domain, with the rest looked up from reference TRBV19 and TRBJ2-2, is DGGITQSPKYLFRKEGQNVTLSCEQNLNHDAMYWYRQDPGQGLRLIYYSQIVNDFQKGDIAEGYSVSREKKESFPLTVTSAQKNPTAFYLCASSPRTGGRQSRELFFGEGSRLTVL.

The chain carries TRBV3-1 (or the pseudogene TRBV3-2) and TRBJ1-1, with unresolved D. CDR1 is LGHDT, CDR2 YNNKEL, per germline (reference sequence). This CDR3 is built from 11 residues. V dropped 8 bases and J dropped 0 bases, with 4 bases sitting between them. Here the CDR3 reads CASGVNTEAFF. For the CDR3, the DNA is TGTGCCAGCGGGGTGAACACTGAAGCTTTCTTT.

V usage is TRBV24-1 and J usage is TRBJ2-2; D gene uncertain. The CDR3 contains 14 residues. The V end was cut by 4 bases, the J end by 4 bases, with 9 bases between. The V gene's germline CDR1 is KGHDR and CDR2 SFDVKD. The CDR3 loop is CATSEERRTGELFF. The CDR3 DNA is TGTGCCACCAGTGAGGAGCGCCGCACCGGGGAGCTGTTTTTT.

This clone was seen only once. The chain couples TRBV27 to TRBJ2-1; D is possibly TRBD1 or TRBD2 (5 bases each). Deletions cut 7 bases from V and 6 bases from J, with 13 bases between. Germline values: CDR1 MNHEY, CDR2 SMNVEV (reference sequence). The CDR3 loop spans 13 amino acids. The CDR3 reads CASKGWEFNEQFF. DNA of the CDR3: TGTGCCAGCAAGGGGTGGGAGTTCAATGAGCAGTTCTTC.

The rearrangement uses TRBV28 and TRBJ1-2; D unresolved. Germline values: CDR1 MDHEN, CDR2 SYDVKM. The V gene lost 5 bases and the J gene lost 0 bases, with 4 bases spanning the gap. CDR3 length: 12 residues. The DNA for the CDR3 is TGTGCCAGCAGTGGGCCTAACTATGGCTACACCTTC. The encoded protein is CASSGPNYGYTF.

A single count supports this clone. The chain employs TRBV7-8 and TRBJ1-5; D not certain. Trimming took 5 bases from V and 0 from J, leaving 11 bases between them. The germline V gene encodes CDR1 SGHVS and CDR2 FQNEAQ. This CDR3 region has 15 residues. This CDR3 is CASSPRESSNQPQHF. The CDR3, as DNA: TGTGCCAGCAGCCCTCGGGAGAGTAGCAATCAGCCCCAGCATTTT.

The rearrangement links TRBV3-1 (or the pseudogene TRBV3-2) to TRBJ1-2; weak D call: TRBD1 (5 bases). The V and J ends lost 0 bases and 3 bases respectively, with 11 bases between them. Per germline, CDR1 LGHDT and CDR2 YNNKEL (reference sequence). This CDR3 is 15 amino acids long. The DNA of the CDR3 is TGTGCCAGCAGCCAAGATACTCAGGGCTACTATGGCTACACCTTC. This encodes CASSQDTQGYYGYTF.